A selection of T cell receptor beta chains follows, all from one sample in a study of blood T cell repertoires in COVID-19. The method was immunoSEQ multiplex PCR; TCRdb's version includes in-frame clones alone and lacks a portion of them. The data contain 150,000 or so clones, approximately 86% of them seen just once; the ten biggest clones take up 8% to 10%. The source material was peripheral blood. These receptors were obtained from a man aged 55 to 69 with acute or convalescent COVID-19. Both conserved end residues are part of each CDR3.

V: TRBV2; J: TRBJ1-1; CDR3: CASRIQGAITEAFF
V: TRBV5-8; J: TRBJ1-6; CDR3: CASSSGLWNSPLHF
V: TRBV5-1; J: TRBJ1-1; CDR3: CASSGTGGRYTEAFF
V: TRBV7-3; J: TRBJ1-1; CDR3: CASSLDPDSEAFF
V: TRBV10-3; J: TRBJ1-5; CDR3: CAITRDINQPQHF
V: TRBV6-5; J: TRBJ1-1; CDR3: CASSYEDYTEAFF
V: TRBV7-6; J: TRBJ1-5; CDR3: CASSPSGGANNQPQHF
V: TRBV6-5; J: TRBJ2-2; CDR3: CASSLASASTGELFF
V: TRBV2; J: TRBJ1-1; CDR3: CASSDYGEAFF
V: TRBV9; J: TRBJ1-3; CDR3: CASSWGTAGSGNTIYF
V: TRBV19; J: TRBJ1-1; CDR3: CASSIGTGGFRAFF
V: TRBV28; J: TRBJ1-6; CDR3: CASSLSQGVASPLHF
V: TRBV2; J: TRBJ2-2; CDR3: CASSEAGLGNTGELFF
V: TRBV19; J: TRBJ2-7; CDR3: CASSIRTGGYEQYF
V: TRBV5-4; J: TRBJ2-1; CDR3: CASSLGSGRGNEQFF
V: TRBV20-1; J: TRBJ2-7; CDR3: CSAREAIEQYF
V: TRBV15; J: TRBJ2-5; CDR3: CATTPGEADGQETQYF
V: TRBV9; J: TRBJ2-7; CDR3: CASSAPGHSYEQYF
V: TRBV4-2; J: TRBJ2-1; CDR3: CASRPTGLAGNNEQFF
V: TRBV28; J: TRBJ1-2; CDR3: CASSLSYGYTF
V: TRBV6-1; J: TRBJ1-5; CDR3: CASSEPRVNQPQHF
V: TRBV28; J: TRBJ1-1; CDR3: CASSLSAGGNTEAFF
V: TRBV6-5; J: TRBJ1-2; CDR3: CASSYSEPGQGARVTF
V: TRBV6-5; J: TRBJ1-6; CDR3: CASQISYNSPLHF
V: TRBV5-1; J: TRBJ1-4; CDR3: CASSLLSGNEKLFF
V: TRBV11-2; J: TRBJ2-7; CDR3: CASSPSPGGGFEQYF
V: TRBV5-1; J: TRBJ2-5; CDR3: CASSLAKQGSETQYF
V: TRBV10-2; J: TRBJ2-5; CDR3: CASSERLAGAGETQYF
V: TRBV5-1; J: TRBJ2-5; CDR3: CASSLAQGASETQYF
V: TRBV30; J: TRBJ2-1; CDR3: CAWARRGSYNEQFF
V: TRBV12-5; J: TRBJ2-7; CDR3: CASGGGQGGEQYF
V: TRBV18; J: TRBJ2-1; CDR3: CASSPRTSGLDNEQFF
V: TRBV2; J: TRBJ2-2; CDR3: CASSQGYTGELFF
V: TRBV29-1; J: TRBJ2-5; CDR3: CSGVVETQYF
V: TRBV28; J: TRBJ2-6; CDR3: CASSSRSAGAGANVLTF
V: TRBV5-1; J: TRBJ1-1; CDR3: CASSPRQGLTEAFF
V: TRBV28; J: TRBJ2-1; CDR3: CASSEPSGRALDEQFF
V: TRBV6-4; J: TRBJ1-2; CDR3: CASSGKGGGLYGYTF
V: TRBV6-4; J: TRBJ2-3; CDR3: CASSPSGGSTDTQYF
V: TRBV18; J: TRBJ1-1; CDR3: CASSPKGQGGGSNTEAFF
V: TRBV30; J: TRBJ1-5; CDR3: CAWSRGGGSNQPQHF
V: TRBV28; J: TRBJ1-1; CDR3: CASSPTGKAFF
V: TRBV5-6; J: TRBJ2-7; CDR3: CASSSGQGRGGEQYF
V: TRBV7-2; J: TRBJ1-4; CDR3: CASKSGTGSRKLFF
V: TRBV6-6; J: TRBJ2-7; CDR3: CAATGTGVGEQYF
V: TRBV12-3/TRBV12-4; J: TRBJ1-2; CDR3: CASSSTGGGGYTF
V: TRBV7-6; J: TRBJ2-3; CDR3: CASSLGPTGADTQYF
V: TRBV10-1; J: TRBJ2-1; CDR3: CASSAGTSGYNEQFF
V: TRBV28; J: TRBJ1-6; CDR3: CASSFQGAAEPLHF
V: TRBV28; J: TRBJ2-1; CDR3: CASSPHPTAGLMYNEQFF